The 30 T cell receptor beta chains below all came from one sample that was sequenced in a study of T cells after somatic rescue of genetic block. This table comes from immunoSEQ multiplex PCR, and its TCRdb copy is limited to in-frame clones, with some not included. The sample consists of about 120,000 clones, 85% to 95% of them appearing once. The source material was peripheral blood mononuclear cells (PBMCs). All receptors come from a young woman.

This chain joins TRBV2 and TRBJ2-7; 7 bases are a match to TRBD1. V shed 7 bases, J shed 0 bases, and the junction held 27 bases outside the gene matches. From germline, CDR1 is SNHLY and CDR2 FYNNEI. The CDR3 is 21 amino acids. CDR3 residues: CASTGTATAVRPLSHSYEQYF. The CDR3 DNA sequence: TGTGCCAGCACCGGGACAGCGACTGCCGTCCGACCCTTGTCACACTCCTACGAGCAGTACTTC.

The rearrangement uses TRBV11-2 and TRBJ2-1; 13 nucleotides agree with TRBD2. The germline gives CDR1 SGHAT, CDR2 FQNNGV. The CDR3 is 18 amino acids. The J segment lost 0 bases and the V segment lost 0 bases, leaving 2 bases of the junction unmatched. The CDR3 loop reads CASSLELAGGLSYNEQFF. Here the CDR3 DNA reads TGTGCCAGCAGCTTAGAACTAGCGGGGGGGCTCTCCTACAATGAGCAGTTCTTC.

The rearrangement uses TRBV2 and TRBJ2-2; 9 nucleotides line up with TRBD2. The length of the CDR3 is 15 residues. With 8 bases clipped from V and 4 bases from J, the junction kept 8 bases outside the gene matches. The germline gives CDR1 SNHLY, CDR2 FYNNEI. The CDR3 sequence is CASDDVAGVTGELFF. CDR3 bases: TGTGCCAGCGATGACGTAGCGGGGGTCACCGGGGAGCTGTTTTTT.

The V gene is TRBV7-9, the J gene TRBJ1-4, with TRBD1 as a possible D gene (6 bases). The CDR3 loop spans 14 amino acids. Germline V gene lookup returns CDR1 SEHNR and CDR2 FQNEAQ (reference sequence). V was trimmed by 1 base and J by 8 bases, leaving 11 bases between them. CDR3 nucleotides: TGTGCCAGCAGCTTAGACAGGGTCGGGGAAAAACTGTTTTTT. It translates to CASSLDRVGEKLFF.

With respect to this clone: Its ends do not fully match the called genes, so a read error is possible. The chain carries TRBV2 and TRBJ1-1; 12 bases fit TRBD1. Germline V gene sequence: CDR1 SNHLY, CDR2 FYNNEI. The CDR3 runs to 15 residues. In DNA, the CDR3 is TGTGCCAGCAAGGGACAGGGGGCGGCGAACTCTGAAGCTTTCTTT. Its translation: CASKGQGAANSEAFF.

This clone has only one observation. The rearrangement joins TRBV18 to TRBJ1-1, with TRBD1 as a possible D gene (6 bases). This CDR3 is 17 amino acids long. Germline CDR1 KGHSH, CDR2 LQKENI. V lost 4 bases and J 1 base, leaving 19 bases between the germline ends. CDR3 DNA sequence: TGTGCCAGCTCACGAACACAACAGGGAACAGCGAACACTGAAGCTTTCTTT. Translated, it gives CASSRTQQGTANTEAFF. Based on the CDR3 plus reference TRBV18 and TRBJ1-1, the full variable domain is NAGVMQNPRHLVRRRGQEARLRCSPMKGHSHVYWYRQLPEEGLKFMVYLQKENIIDESGMPKERFSAEFPKEGPSILRIQQVVRGDSAAYFCASSRTQQGTANTEAFFGQGTRLTVV.

V is TRBV30 and J is TRBJ1-2; D not certain. The CDR3 totals 12 residues. In germline, CDR1 is GTSNPN, CDR2 SVGIG (reference sequence). V was trimmed by 4 bases and J by 4 bases, leaving 10 bases between them. As DNA, the CDR3 is TGTGCCTGGACCACGGACGGCTATGGCTACACCTTC. Residues: CAWTTDGYGYTF.

The chain couples TRBV7-6 to TRBJ1-1, with D unresolved. V gave up 5 bases and J gave up 0 bases, with 7 bases separating them. In germline, CDR1 is SGHVS, CDR2 FNYEAQ. The CDR3 consists of 13 residues. CDR3 protein: CASSADVNTEAFF. Written as DNA, the CDR3 is TGTGCCAGCAGCGCCGACGTGAACACTGAAGCTTTCTTT.

This chain joins TRBV15 and TRBJ1-1, with a possible D match to TRBD1 (5 bases). V gave up 5 bases and J gave up 2 bases, with 15 bases separating them. CDR3 size: 15 residues. CDR1 is LNHNV, CDR2 YYDKDF, per germline (reference sequence). The CDR3 DNA is TGTGCCACCAGCGTTGGCGGGACGCCAAACACTGAAGCTTTCTTT. This codes for CATSVGGTPNTEAFF. The full variable domain, rest sourced from reference TRBV15 and TRBJ1-1, is DAMVIQNPRYQVTQFGKPVTLSCSQTLNHNVMYWYQQKSSQAPKLLFHYYDKDFNNEADTPDNFQSRRPNTSFCFLDIRSPGLGDTAMYLCATSVGGTPNTEAFFGQGTRLTVV.

CDR3 sequence reads: CAWSELDRVTGYTF. DNA of the CDR3: TGTGCCTGGAGTGAATTGGACAGGGTAACCGGCTACACCTTC. V and J are TRBV30 and TRBJ1-2; 8 bases are a match to TRBD1. The CDR3 has 14 amino acids. Germline trimming cut 1 base from V and 8 bases from J; bases unmatched to any gene: 9. Germline V gene sequence: CDR1 GTSNPN, CDR2 SVGIG (reference sequence).

The V and J genes are TRBV7-7 and TRBJ2-1; D ambiguous. In germline, CDR1 is SSHAT, CDR2 FNYEAQ (reference sequence). The CDR3 totals 16 residues. V was pared by 2 bases and J by 0 bases, with 11 bases between. CDR3: CASSLRVYSSYNEQFF. In DNA, the CDR3 is TGTGCCAGCAGCTTACGAGTTTACAGCTCCTACAATGAGCAGTTCTTC.

In regard to this clone: The same CDR3 can be traced to other DNA sequences in this sample. The rearrangement links TRBV18 to TRBJ2-5, with a tentative D call TRBD2 (5 bases). The CDR3 length is 14 residues. Germline V CDR1 and CDR2: KGHSH, LQKENI. V lost 3 bases to trimming and J lost 1 base, with 9 bases between them. The CDR3: CASSPPGSQETQYF. CDR3 in DNA: TGTGCCAGCTCACCCCCGGGGTCCCAAGAGACCCAGTACTTC.

V gene TRBV5-4 combines with J gene TRBJ1-4; no clear D gene. V was shortened by 1 base and J by 8 bases, with 12 bases between the two germline ends. Germline values: CDR1 SGHNT, CDR2 YYREEE (reference sequence). This CDR3 has 14 residues. The CDR3, as DNA: TGTGCCAGCAGCTTGAACGGGGATAACGAAAAACTGTTTTTT. Its translation: CASSLNGDNEKLFF.

This clone was recorded a few times. The rearrangement uses TRBV9 and TRBJ1-1; D is unresolved. V was pared by 4 bases and J by 8 bases, with 18 bases between. From germline, CDR1 is SGDLS and CDR2 YYNGEE. This CDR3 is built from 14 residues. CDR3 DNA: TGTGCCAGCAGCACCTCGGGCGAGTTTGGAGAAGCTTTCTTT. This gives the protein CASSTSGEFGEAFF.

The chain joins TRBV7-9 to TRBJ1-4; the D gene is possibly TRBD1 (5 bases). CDR1 SEHNR and CDR2 FQNEAQ come from the germline V gene (reference sequence). V was clipped by 5 bases and J by 4 bases, with 11 bases between them. The CDR3 sequence is 14 residues long. CDR3 sequence: CASSVLGVNEKLFF. CDR3 bases: TGTGCCAGCAGCGTCCTAGGGGTTAATGAAAAACTGTTTTTT. Full variable domain (outside the CDR3, taken from reference TRBV7-9 and TRBJ1-4): DTGVSQNPRHKITKRGQNVTFRCDPISEHNRLYWYRQTLGQGPEFLTYFQNEAQLEKSRLLSDRFSAERPKGSFSTLEIQRTEQGDSAMYLCASSVLGVNEKLFFGSGTQLSVL.

The chain recombines TRBV30 with TRBJ1-4, with a tentative D call TRBD1 (6 bases). Deletions cut 0 bases from V and 6 bases from J, with 11 bases between. Germline V CDR1 and CDR2: GTSNPN, SVGIG (reference sequence). The CDR3 runs 14 residues. The CDR3 loop reads CAWSVGQEDEKLFF. The CDR3 DNA sequence: TGTGCCTGGAGTGTGGGACAAGAGGATGAAAAACTGTTTTTT.

V gene TRBV7-9 combines with J gene TRBJ1-1; maybe TRBD1 (5 bases). The ends were cut back, 8 bases at V and 0 bases at J, with 10 bases in the middle. The CDR3 contains 13 residues. Germline V CDR1 and CDR2: SEHNR, FQNEAQ (reference sequence). The DNA for the CDR3 is TGTGCCAGCCGGGGACCCATGAACACTGAAGCTTTCTTT. Translated, it gives CASRGPMNTEAFF. The whole variable domain, remainder taken from reference TRBV7-9 and TRBJ1-1, is DTGVSQNPRHKITKRGQNVTFRCDPISEHNRLYWYRQTLGQGPEFLTYFQNEAQLEKSRLLSDRFSAERPKGSFSTLEIQRTEQGDSAMYLCASRGPMNTEAFFGQGTRLTVV.

V and J are TRBV5-5 and TRBJ2-4, with D possibly being TRBD1 or TRBD2 (5 bases each). Germline CDR1 and CDR2: SGHKS and YYEKEE (reference sequence). Trimming left V 1 base short and J 6 bases short, with 11 bases between. The CDR3 sequence is 14 residues long. The CDR3 region is CASSLRGAGNIQYF. DNA of the CDR3: TGTGCCAGCAGCTTGCGAGGGGCCGGAAACATTCAGTACTTC.

The V call is TRBV10-3, the J call TRBJ2-3, with TRBD2 identical over 7 bases. Germline trimming cut 6 bases from V and 0 bases from J; bases unmatched to any gene: 9. The CDR3 is 16 amino acids. CDR1 ENHRY and CDR2 SYGVKD come from the germline V gene. As DNA, the CDR3 is TGTGCCATCAGGAAAGCGACTAGCTATAGCACAGATACGCAGTATTTT. Protein sequence: CAIRKATSYSTDTQYF.

The chain is built from TRBV28 and TRBJ1-6, with TRBD1 as a possible D gene (6 bases). CDR1 is MDHEN and CDR2 is SYDVKM in the germline V gene. This CDR3 has 17 amino acids. V dropped 3 bases and J dropped 0 bases, with 12 bases sitting between them. CDR3 amino acids: CASSFAGASSYNSPLHF. CDR3 nucleotides: TGTGCCAGCAGTTTTGCAGGGGCCAGCTCCTATAATTCACCCCTCCACTTT.

The chain carries TRBV5-8 and TRBJ2-3; D gene ambiguous. The CDR3 covers 12 residues. V dropped 0 bases and J dropped 9 bases, with 8 bases sitting between them. CDR1 is SGHTS, CDR2 YDEGEE, per germline. The CDR3 here is CASSLALNTQYF. As DNA, the CDR3 is TGTGCCAGCAGCTTGGCCTTGAACACGCAGTATTTT.

The V gene is TRBV9, the J gene TRBJ2-2; TRBD1 aligns across 10 bases. Germline trimming cut 0 bases from V and 6 bases from J; bases unmatched to any gene: 2. There are 15 residues in the CDR3. CDR1 is SGDLS, CDR2 YYNGEE, per germline. Here the CDR3 reads CASSVGTGGAGELFF. The CDR3 DNA is TGTGCCAGCAGCGTAGGGACAGGGGGAGCCGGGGAGCTGTTTTTT.

The rearrangement links TRBV9 to TRBJ2-1; D is perhaps TRBD1 (6 bases). The CDR3 has 15 amino acids. Trimming left V 0 bases short and J 9 bases short, with 16 bases between. Germline CDR1 SGDLS, CDR2 YYNGEE. The chain's CDR3 is CASSVVGAGSVEQFF. DNA of the CDR3: TGTGCCAGCAGCGTAGTGGGGGCCGGGTCAGTTGAGCAGTTCTTC.

There are a few counts of this clone. The chain couples TRBV4-2 to TRBJ1-2, with D perhaps matching TRBD1 (5 bases). V dropped 4 bases and J dropped 3 bases, with 9 bases sitting between them. Germline CDR1 and CDR2: LGHNA and YNFKEQ. The CDR3 is made up of 13 amino acids. The CDR3 bases are TGTGCCAGCAGCCTCAGGGTTGACTATGGCTACACCTTC. Residues: CASSLRVDYGYTF.

The chain joins TRBV7-9 to TRBJ2-1, with D uncertain. Germline V gene lookup returns CDR1 SEHNR and CDR2 FQNEAQ (reference sequence). This CDR3 comprises 14 residues. Trimming stripped 2 bases from V and 7 bases from J, with 12 bases between. The CDR3 reads CASSLNPGNNEQFF. The CDR3 coding sequence is TGTGCCAGCAGCTTAAATCCTGGGAATAATGAGCAGTTCTTC.

This clone was found once. The chain has TRBV9 and TRBJ2-7; D possibly uses TRBD1 or TRBD2 (6 bases each). Trimming removed 0 bases at V and 0 bases at J, with 28 bases between. Germline CDR1 reads SGDLS; CDR2 reads YYNGEE. The CDR3 extends over 21 amino acids. For the CDR3, the DNA is TGTGCCAGCAGCGTAGTGTGGGGGGCTGCTGGACAGCTTAATAGCTCCTACGAGCAGTACTTC. Its translation is CASSVVWGAAGQLNSSYEQYF.

A note on this clone: A read error may account for a junction end that differs from germline. The rearrangement links TRBV5-1 to TRBJ2-7, with 11 bases fitting TRBD2. The germline gives CDR1 SGHRS, CDR2 YFSETQ. This CDR3 is built from 18 residues. CDR3 in DNA: TGCGCCCGCAGCTTGGGGCTAGCGGGGGGCGGGGTTCTCCACGAGCAGTACTTC. It specifies CARSLGLAGGGVLHEQYF.

The chain recombines TRBV2 with TRBJ1-1; D is uncertain. The CDR3 sequence is 11 residues long. Germline values: CDR1 SNHLY, CDR2 FYNNEI. V lost 7 bases, J lost 6 bases, and 9 bases lay in between. Here the CDR3 DNA reads TGTGCCAGCACCCCCCTAGCTGAAGCTTTCTTT. It encodes CASTPLAEAFF. Full variable domain (missing parts from reference TRBV2 and TRBJ1-1): EPEVTQTPSHQVTQMGQEVILRCVPISNHLYFYWYRQILGQKVEFLVSFYNNEISEKSEIFDDQFSVERPDGSNFTLKIRSTKLEDSAMYFCASTPLAEAFFGQGTRLTVV.

The V call is TRBV5-4, the J call TRBJ2-6; D is unresolved. The germline CDR1 and CDR2 sequences are SGHNT and YYREEE (reference sequence). V lost 4 bases and J lost 0, with 14 bases in between. This CDR3 has 17 residues. The CDR3 here is CASSPAQSSSGANVLTF. The CDR3 DNA reads as TGTGCCAGCAGCCCGGCCCAGTCCTCCTCTGGGGCCAACGTCCTGACTTTC.

The CDR3 spells CASSLDEGGSSYEQYF. In nucleotides, the CDR3 is TGTGCCAGCAGCTTAGATGAGGGAGGGAGCTCCTACGAGCAGTACTTC. This chain connects TRBV11-2 to TRBJ2-7; 7 nucleotides agree with TRBD2. Germline CDR1 SGHAT, CDR2 FQNNGV. V lost 0 bases to trimming and J lost 0 bases; unmatched junction nucleotides: 5. The CDR3 consists of 16 residues.